The clone carrying this T cell receptor beta chain turned up a few times. Regions amplified from RNA transcripts were the TCR beta CDR3 regions. First-round RT-PCR with HTBI primers amplified the TCR CDR3 region. TCRdb processed the multiplex PCR reads anew with MiXCR; each CDR3 protein has one entry. The table includes a few hundred thousand distinct CDR3 sequences, approximately 15% detected once. The sample belongs to a study of T cells in Graves' hyperthyroidism and ophthalmopathy. The V gene lost 4 bases and the J gene lost 6 bases, with 4 bases spanning the gap. The CDR3 is made up of 11 amino acids. In germline, CDR1 is SGDLS, CDR2 YYNGEE.

This sequence originates from a woman aged 25 to 39 with Graves' hyperthyroidism. The chain couples TRBV9 to TRBJ2-2; D not certain. Material for sequencing was blood. CDR3: CASSIPGELFF. The CDR3 DNA follows: TGTGCCAGCAGCATCCCCGGGGAGCTGTTTTTT.